The 27 T cell receptor beta chains in this list originate from one sample, sequenced in a study of T-cell reconstitution after alpha-beta-depleted transplantation in children listed by TCRdb under 2016. Libraries were made using PCR. Sequencing used an Illumina HiSeq 2500. TCR library preparation used molecular barcoding, with unique molecular identifiers applied to normalize quantification of the TCRbeta repertoire. Using fastp trimming at Q25 and MiXCR clonotype assembly, TCRdb reanalyzed the public sequencing data and kept in-frame beta chains. Entries that share a CDR3 protein sequence are merged under the most common genes and DNA. In this sample the table shows around 380,000 distinct CDR3 sequences, roughly a tenth of which occur a single time. The ten largest clones add up to 4.5% to 6.5% of the sample. The sample here was PBMCs from the stem cell graft donor, taken from the stem cell graft. Receptor source: a human donor who donated a stem cell graft to a child with acute myeloid leukemia.

This clonotype was seen a few times. This chain joins TRBV10-3 and TRBJ2-5, with 7 positions matching TRBD2. CDR1 and CDR2 (germline): ENHRY, SYGVKD. This CDR3 has 14 amino acids. V was clipped by 2 bases and J by 3 bases; unmatched bases: 3. The DNA of the CDR3 is TGTGCCATCAGTGAGGGGACTATGGAAGAGACCCAGTACTTC. Encoded protein: CAISEGTMEETQYF.

There are many counts of this clonotype. J is TRBJ2-5 and V is TRBV5-1; D not certain. In germline, CDR1 is SGHRS, CDR2 YFSETQ. V was clipped by 0 bases and J by 5 bases, with 8 bases between them. The CDR3 consists of 13 residues. The CDR3 DNA sequence: TGCGCCAGCAGCTTGGGTGGCTCTGAGACCCAGTACTTC. Protein sequence: CASSLGGSETQYF. The complete variable domain, with remaining parts taken from reference TRBV5-1 and TRBJ2-5, reads KAGVTQTPRYLIKTRGQQVTLSCSPISGHRSVSWYQQTPGQGLQFLFEYFSETQRNKGNFPGRFSGRQFSNSRSEMNVSTLELGDSALYLCASSLGGSETQYFGPGTRLLVL.

This clonotype has just a few counts. At one boundary the junction diverges from the germline segment, which might be a read error. This chain joins TRBV6-1 and TRBJ2-3; TRBD2 agrees at 10 bases. From germline, CDR1 is MNHNS and CDR2 SASEGT. The CDR3 has 19 residues. CDR3: CAISEALLASGGNTDTQYF. The CDR3 DNA reads as TGTGCCATCAGTGAAGCCCTATTGGCTAGCGGGGGCAACACAGATACGCAGTATTTT.

This clonotype has more than one count but fewer than ten. The chain couples TRBV20-1 to TRBJ1-1, with 7 nucleotides matching TRBD1. Germline trimming cut 4 bases from V and 4 bases from J; bases unmatched to any gene: 6. The CDR3 length is 13 residues. Germline CDR1 reads DFQATT; CDR2 reads SNEGSKA (reference sequence). For the CDR3, the DNA is TGCAGTGCTACCGTAGCAGGGGGCACTGAAGCTTTCTTT. It is translated as CSATVAGGTEAFF.

This clonotype was detected a few times. This chain connects TRBV5-1 to TRBJ1-1; possibly TRBD1 for D (6 bases). Per the germline V gene, CDR1 is SGHRS and CDR2 is YFSETQ. The V and J ends lost 1 base and 1 base respectively, with 20 bases between them. The CDR3 is made up of 18 amino acids. CDR3 region: CASSLLEGGMRSNTEAFF. CDR3 sequence (DNA): TGCGCCAGCAGCTTGCTTGAGGGGGGAATGCGATCGAACACTGAAGCTTTCTTT.

This clonotype appeared a few times. The V call is TRBV20-1, the J call TRBJ2-7; 8 bases match TRBD1. Trimming removed 3 bases from V and 3 bases from J; junction bases left unmatched: 4. The CDR3 spans 13 residues. The germline CDR1 and CDR2 sequences are DFQATT and SNEGSKA (reference sequence). The DNA of the CDR3 is TGCAGTGCTAGCCCGGGACAGGACTACGAGCAGTACTTC. This encodes CSASPGQDYEQYF.

This clonotype has more than one count but fewer than ten. The rearrangement uses TRBV12-3 or TRBV12-4 and TRBJ2-4; 8 nucleotides align to TRBD1. The CDR3 runs to 16 residues. Trimming removed 1 base from V and 4 bases from J; junction bases left unmatched: 6. The CDR3 nucleotides are TGTGCCAGCAGTTTAGTAGCAGGGGGCTCGAAAAACATTCAGTACTTC. Translating it yields CASSLVAGGSKNIQYF.

This clonotype came up many times. V usage is TRBV27 and J usage is TRBJ2-7; the D gene is possibly TRBD1 (6 bases). V dropped 3 bases and J dropped 0 bases, with 9 bases sitting between them. CDR3 size: 14 residues. Germline V lookup: CDR1 MNHEY, CDR2 SMNVEV (reference sequence). DNA of the CDR3: TGTGCCAGCAGTTTGGGGGACACCTCCTACGAGCAGTACTTC. It encodes CASSLGDTSYEQYF.

This clonotype has ten or more counts. This chain uses TRBV10-3 with TRBJ2-7, with TRBD2 identical over 7 bases. CDR1 is ENHRY, CDR2 SYGVKD, per germline. The CDR3 loop spans 16 amino acids. The trim removed 2 bases at V and 0 bases at J, leaving 7 bases unmatched. In DNA, the CDR3 is TGTGCCATCAGTGAGGGGGCTAGCGGTTACTCCTACGAGCAGTACTTC. This encodes CAISEGASGYSYEQYF.

The table lists this clonotype with many counts. The J gene is TRBJ2-7, the V gene TRBV7-8; the D gene is possibly TRBD2 (5 bases). Trimming removed 5 bases from V and 7 bases from J, with 18 bases in between. Germline CDR1 reads SGHVS; CDR2 reads FQNEAQ. CDR3 size: 14 residues. CDR3 sequence (DNA): TGTGCCAGCAGCCTGGCTCAGTTACCGGGGGAGCAGTACGTC. Amino acid sequence: CASSLAQLPGEQYV.

This clonotype came up many times. The CDR3, as DNA: TGTGCCAGCAGTTCTCTTATAGCGGGCCCTAGCACAGATACGCAGTATTTT. It specifies CASSSLIAGPSTDTQYF. The chain is built from TRBV12-3 or TRBV12-4 and TRBJ2-3; TRBD2 agrees at 7 bases. The junction had 10 bases not matched to a gene; V was cut back by 4 bases and J by 0 bases. There are 17 residues in the CDR3.

This chain uses TRBV29-1 with TRBJ2-1, with 8 positions matching TRBD1. This CDR3 has 14 amino acids. Looked up from germline, CDR1 is SQVTM and CDR2 is ANQGSEA. Trimming took 4 bases from V and 5 from J; bases not matched to a gene: 7. The CDR3 is CSVVGGTGDNEQFF. The CDR3 bases are TGCAGCGTTGTAGGAGGGACAGGAGACAATGAGCAGTTCTTC.

This clonotype occurred a few times. The chain recombines TRBV10-3 with TRBJ1-1, with D unresolved. CDR3 size: 14 residues. Germline lookup yields CDR1 ENHRY and CDR2 SYGVKD. The V end lost 10 bases, the J end lost 0 bases, and 15 bases lay between the germline ends. CDR3 residues: CATAEDGLNTEAFF. CDR3 nucleotides: TGTGCCACCGCGGAGGACGGCTTGAACACTGAAGCTTTCTTT.

J is TRBJ1-1 and V is TRBV12-3 or TRBV12-4; D remains ambiguous. The CDR3 runs to 11 residues. V was cut by 2 bases and J by 7 bases, with 5 bases left in between. The CDR3: CASSLTDEAFF. The CDR3 DNA reads as TGTGCCAGCAGTTTAACCGATGAAGCTTTCTTT.

The V call is TRBV7-2, the J call TRBJ2-3, with 9 bases matching TRBD2. This CDR3 contains 15 residues. J gave up 4 bases and V 1 base, and 3 bases lay outside the gene matches. The germline gives CDR1 SGHTA, CDR2 FQGNSA. The CDR3 protein is CASSLVAGGPDTQYF. The CDR3 DNA follows: TGTGCCAGCAGCTTAGTTGCGGGGGGGCCAGATACGCAGTATTTT.

This clonotype was counted between two and nine times. The chain employs TRBV12-3 or TRBV12-4 and TRBJ2-1; D is perhaps TRBD1 (5 bases). CDR3 length equals 14 residues. V gave up 6 bases and J gave up 8 bases, with 17 bases separating them. Here the CDR3 reads CASSRTSPADEQFF. The CDR3 bases are TGTGCCAGCAGCCGGACATCACCTGCCGATGAGCAGTTCTTC.

The CDR3, as DNA: TGTGCCAGCAGCAGGTCTGCAGGGGAGGGCGAGCAGTACTTC. As protein: CASSRSAGEGEQYF. The chain recombines TRBV7-9 with TRBJ2-7; perhaps TRBD2 as D (7 bases). The CDR3 is 14 residues long. CDR1 and CDR2 (germline): SEHNR, FQNEAQ (reference sequence). V lost 5 bases, J lost 6 bases, and 17 bases lay in between.

The chain joins TRBV5-1 to TRBJ2-2; 7 nucleotides align to TRBD1. V was clipped by 3 bases and J by 2 bases; unmatched bases: 10. The CDR3 extends over 17 amino acids. The germline CDR1 and CDR2 sequences are SGHRS and YFSETQ. The CDR3 DNA reads as TGCGCCAGCAGCTCCCCGAGACGGGACAGAAACACCGGGGAGCTGTTTTTT. Translated: CASSSPRRDRNTGELFF.

This clonotype appeared a few times. The V and J genes are TRBV11-2 and TRBJ2-5, with 11 bases lining up with TRBD2. Germline lookup yields CDR1 SGHAT and CDR2 FQNNGV. V was pared by 5 bases and J by 2 bases, with 16 bases of the junction left unmatched. The CDR3 totals 19 residues. The CDR3 coding sequence is TGTGCCAGCAGCCCCTTTCAATTTAGCGGGAGGGCCGGGCAAGAGACCCAGTACTTC. This gives the protein CASSPFQFSGRAGQETQYF. The full variable domain, rest sourced from reference TRBV11-2 and TRBJ2-5, is EAGVAQSPRYKIIEKRQSVAFWCNPISGHATLYWYQQILGQGPKLLIQFQNNGVVDDSQLPKDRFSAERLKGVDSTLKIQPAKLEDSAVYLCASSPFQFSGRAGQETQYFGPGTRLLVL.

This clonotype showed up many times. The chain joins TRBV20-1 to TRBJ2-5; weak D call: TRBD1 (7 bases). The germline V gene has CDR1 DFQATT and CDR2 SNEGSKA (reference sequence). The CDR3 length is 15 residues. The ends were cut back, 2 bases at V and 2 bases at J, with 15 bases in the middle. The CDR3 reads CSARSETGRQETQYF. The CDR3 nucleotides read TGCAGTGCTAGATCCGAGACAGGGAGGCAAGAGACCCAGTACTTC.

The chain combines TRBV29-1 with TRBJ2-5, with D unclear. Germline lookup yields CDR1 SQVTM and CDR2 ANQGSEA. The CDR3 is 13 amino acids. Trimming stripped 8 bases from V and 5 bases from J, with 18 bases between. CDR3 sequence (DNA): TGCAGCTTTGGGCCGAGGACCTCCGAGACCCAGTACTTC. This gives the protein CSFGPRTSETQYF.

The chain employs TRBV5-1 and TRBJ2-1, with 8 bases lining up with TRBD2. The germline CDR1 and CDR2 sequences are SGHRS and YFSETQ. After removal of 2 bases from V and 8 bases from J, the junction contained 12 bases not matched to a gene. CDR3 size: 16 residues. The CDR3 coding sequence is TGCGCCAGCAGCTTACAGGCGGGAGGTCTCTTGGATGAGCAGTTCTTC. Its translation: CASSLQAGGLLDEQFF.

This clonotype was detected only a few times. This sequence joins TRBV12-3 or TRBV12-4 and TRBJ2-5; TRBD1 might be the D (8 bases). The CDR3 runs 15 residues. V lost 5 bases to trimming and J lost 4 bases, with 17 bases between them. CDR3 sequence: CASSLPDREGETQYF. CDR3 in DNA: TGTGCCAGCAGTCTCCCGGACAGGGAGGGAGAGACCCAGTACTTC.

The chain combines TRBV11-2 with TRBJ1-6; D not resolved. The CDR3 is 18 amino acids. Trimming pared 5 bases from V and 0 bases from J, leaving 17 bases between. The germline CDR1 and CDR2 sequences are SGHAT and FQNNGV. CDR3 region: CASSRESWASSYNSPLHF. CDR3 coding DNA: TGTGCCAGCAGCAGGGAATCTTGGGCGAGCTCCTATAATTCACCCCTCCACTTT.

The genes are TRBV7-9 and TRBJ2-2, with D uncertain. Germline V gives CDR1 SEHNR, CDR2 FQNEAQ (reference sequence). The V end was cut by 5 bases, the J end by 6 bases, with 10 bases between. The CDR3 is made up of 13 amino acids. In DNA form, the CDR3 reads TGTGCCAGCAGCGGGGTGGGCCCCGGGGAGCTGTTTTTT. It encodes CASSGVGPGELFF.

This clonotype was counted a few times. This sequence joins TRBV4-3 and TRBJ1-2; possible D gene TRBD1, 5 bases. This CDR3 spans 14 amino acids. CDR1 LGHNA and CDR2 YSLEER come from the germline V gene. V gave up 0 bases and J gave up 4 bases, with 9 bases separating them. The CDR3 DNA follows: TGCGCCAGCAGCCAAGAGCCAGGGAGCTATGGCTACACCTTC. Translated: CASSQEPGSYGYTF.

Only a few counts were recorded for this clonotype. The gene calls are TRBV7-8 and TRBJ2-1; 12 bases are shared with TRBD2. CDR1 SGHVS and CDR2 FQNEAQ come from the germline V gene. J was trimmed by 3 bases and V by 4 bases; bases with no gene match: 4. This CDR3 has 16 residues. The CDR3 nucleotides read TGTGCCAGCAGCTCCCCGGGACTAGCGGGCTACAATGAGCAGTTCTTC. Translation gives CASSSPGLAGYNEQFF.